A selection of T cell receptor beta chains follows, all from one sample in a study of a mutant IDH1 vaccine in newly diagnosed glioma. The data were produced by immunoSEQ multiplex PCR, yet TCRdb's version contains in-frame clones alone and is incomplete. The repertoire includes 10,000 to 14,000 clones, about 81% of them detected once, and over 15% sits in the top ten. No antigen has been assigned to these receptors. This specimen consisted of PBMCs, obtained from a glioma patient whose treatment included an IDH1 peptide vaccine. These receptors were collected from a man younger than 45 with glioma. Each CDR3 is given with its conserved first and last residue. A D gene is named only where the DNA matches it firmly. Clone size is not always given. Where it is, it says once, few, many or a class for expanded clones.

D: TRBD2; J: TRBJ2-3; V: TRBV7-9; size: once; DNA: TGTGCCAGCAGCCCCGGACTAGCAGACACAGATACGCAGTATTTT; CDR3: CASSPGLADTDTQYF
D: TRBD1; J: TRBJ1-1; V: TRBV5-1; size: .; DNA: TGCGCCAGCAGCTTAGGACAGGGAGCCTCGAACACTGAAGCTTTCTTT; CDR3: CASSLGQGASNTEAFF
D: .; J: TRBJ1-1; V: TRBV7-9; size: .; DNA: TGTGCCAGCAGCTTAGTAGAGAACACTGAAGCTTTCTTT; CDR3: CASSLVENTEAFF
D: .; J: TRBJ1-3; V: TRBV25-1; size: medium-sized; DNA: TGTGCCAGCACCAGTTCTGGAAACACCATATATTTT; CDR3: CASTSSGNTIYF
D: TRBD1; J: TRBJ1-5; V: TRBV7-8; size: .; DNA: TGTGCCAGCAGCTCTCGCGGACAGGGGTACAATCAGCCCCAGCATTTT; CDR3: CASSSRGQGYNQPQHF
D: .; J: TRBJ2-5; V: TRBV5-1; size: .; DNA: TGCGCCAGCAGCCCCTCACCCCAAGAGACCCAGTACTTC; CDR3: CASSPSPQETQYF
D: .; J: TRBJ2-1; V: TRBV10-3; size: .; DNA: TGTGCCATCAGTGAGTCGGAGGAGCGGTCCTACAATGAGCAGTTCTTC; CDR3: CAISESEERSYNEQFF
D: .; J: TRBJ2-7; V: TRBV5-1; size: once; DNA: TGCGCCAGCAGCTTGGGACCCGCTACCTACGAGCAGTACTTC; CDR3: CASSLGPATYEQYF
D: .; J: TRBJ1-2; V: TRBV19; size: once; DNA: TGTGCCAGTAGGGAAGGTTTCGATGGCTACACCTTC; CDR3: CASREGFDGYTF
D: TRBD1; J: TRBJ2-3; V: TRBV11-2; size: medium-sized; DNA: TGTGCCAGCAGCCCTCGACAGGGCGGGAGCACAGATACGCAGTATTTT; CDR3: CASSPRQGGSTDTQYF
D: TRBD2; J: TRBJ2-1; V: TRBV19; size: .; DNA: TGTGCCAGTAGCCGACCCGGGACTAGTGGAACCAATGAGCAGTTCTTC; CDR3: CASSRPGTSGTNEQFF
D: TRBD2; J: TRBJ2-1; V: TRBV19; size: .; DNA: TGTGCCAGTAGTATAGCGCTAGCGGGATCGAAGCAGTTCTTC; CDR3: CASSIALAGSKQFF
D: .; J: TRBJ1-5; V: TRBV5-1; size: .; DNA: TGCGCCAGCAGCTTGGGGGACGGTAATCAGCCCCAGCATTTT; CDR3: CASSLGDGNQPQHF
D: .; J: TRBJ2-2; V: TRBV6-5; size: .; DNA: TGTGCCAGCAGTTTCTCGACGGAGACCGGGGAGCTGTTTTTT; CDR3: CASSFSTETGELFF
D: .; J: TRBJ2-4; V: TRBV4-1; size: .; DNA: TGCGCCAGCAGCCAAGCTTTGCTAGCCAAAAACATTCAGTACTTC; CDR3: CASSQALLAKNIQYF
D: .; J: TRBJ2-7; V: TRBV13; size: .; DNA: TGTGCCAGCAGCTTAGGGGGATCGGCAGCTCCCGAGTACTTC; CDR3: CASSLGGSAAPEYF
D: .; J: TRBJ2-7; V: TRBV2; size: medium-sized; DNA: TGTGCCAGCAGTGAAGACGGGGCCTACGAGCAGTACTTC; CDR3: CASSEDGAYEQYF
D: TRBD2; J: TRBJ2-1; V: TRBV29-1; size: .; DNA: TGCAGCGTTGTTGCTCTAGCGGGAGTCGGTGAGCAGTTCTTC; CDR3: CSVVALAGVGEQFF
D: .; J: TRBJ1-1; V: TRBV4-1; size: few; DNA: TGCGCCAGCAGCCAAGACAGGGCTAGGACCAAATCGAACACTGAAGCTTTCTTT; CDR3: CASSQDRARTKSNTEAFF
D: TRBD1; J: TRBJ2-2; V: TRBV4-1; size: .; DNA: TGCGCCAGCCGACAGGGGCCCAACACCGGGGAGCTGTTTTTT; CDR3: CASRQGPNTGELFF
D: .; J: TRBJ2-2; V: TRBV30; size: .; DNA: TGTGCCTTTCGATGGGGGAACACCGGGGAGCTGTTTTTT; CDR3: CAFRWGNTGELFF
D: .; J: TRBJ2-7; V: TRBV27; size: once; DNA: TGTGCCAGCAGTTTAACGGTGGGACGCTACGAGCAGTACTTC; CDR3: CASSLTVGRYEQYF
D: TRBD1; J: TRBJ2-7; V: TRBV5-5; size: .; DNA: TGTGCCAGCAGGCCCACAGGGGGCTACGAGCAGTACTTC; CDR3: CASRPTGGYEQYF
D: TRBD1; J: TRBJ2-7; V: TRBV4-1; size: once; DNA: TGCGCCAGCAGCGGACCCGGGACAGGGGACTACGAGCAGTACTTC; CDR3: CASSGPGTGDYEQYF
D: .; J: TRBJ2-3; V: TRBV5-6; size: .; DNA: TGTGCCAGCAGTTCCTTGGGTAGCGGCAGCACAGATACGCAGTATTTT; CDR3: CASSSLGSGSTDTQYF
D: TRBD2; J: TRBJ2-5; V: TRBV25-1; size: .; DNA: TGTGCCAGCAGTCTGAGGGAATCGGGAGGCGGGTCAGAGACCCAGTACTTC; CDR3: CASSLRESGGGSETQYF
D: TRBD1; J: TRBJ2-1; V: TRBV5-1; size: .; DNA: TGCGCCAGCAGGGACAGGGGACTCTACAATGAGCAGTTCTTC; CDR3: CASRDRGLYNEQFF
D: .; J: TRBJ1-5; V: TRBV7-2; size: once; DNA: TGTGCCAGCAGCTTAGTTGCGGGTCAGCCCCAGCATTTT; CDR3: CASSLVAGQPQHF
D: TRBD1; J: TRBJ1-4; V: TRBV7-9; size: once; DNA: TGTGCCAGCAGCTTAGATACGGGACAGTATGAAAAACTGTTTTTT; CDR3: CASSLDTGQYEKLFF
D: .; J: TRBJ2-5; V: TRBV21-1; size: .; DNA: TGTGCCAGCAGCACCTCCACGGACAGGGGGGAGACCCAGTACTTC; CDR3: CASSTSTDRGETQYF
D: .; J: TRBJ1-2; V: TRBV2; size: .; DNA: TGTGCCAGCTCCCGAGGGGGGGGGCACACCTTC; CDR3: CASSRGGGHTF
D: .; J: TRBJ1-1; V: TRBV5-1; size: .; DNA: TGCGCCAGCAGCCGCGGGACGGTGAACACTGAAGCTTTCTTT; CDR3: CASSRGTVNTEAFF
D: TRBD1; J: TRBJ2-5; V: TRBV4-1; size: .; DNA: TGCGCCAGCAGCCCATTAACGGGACAGGGGACCCAGTACTTC; CDR3: CASSPLTGQGTQYF
D: TRBD2; J: TRBJ2-7; V: TRBV10-1; size: .; DNA: TGCGCCAGCAGTGAGGCCCTAGCGGGGACCTACGAGCAGTACTTC; CDR3: CASSEALAGTYEQYF